This T cell receptor beta chain was identified in a study of shared clonotypes between healthy human individuals. Germline V gene sequence: CDR1 SGHVS, CDR2 FQNEAQ. With V trimmed by 1 base and J by 6 bases, 14 bases remained unmatched. The CDR3 spans 18 residues. This table comes from immunoSEQ multiplex PCR, and its TCRdb copy is limited to in-frame clones, with some not included. The sample includes about 1.4 million clones, around 97% seen only once; the top ten take roughly 1.1%. The specimen sequenced was naive CD4+ T cells sorted from blood. Subset in this sample: CD45RA+ positively selected. This chain connects TRBV7-8 to TRBJ1-5; the match to TRBD1 covers 8 bases. This clonotype was obtained from a man aged 30 to 45 in good health. CDR3 in amino acids: CASSLVSLGRGHRQPQHF. DNA of the CDR3: TGTGCCAGCAGCTTAGTCTCTTTAGGCAGGGGGCATCGTCAGCCCCAGCATTTT.